Below are 24 T cell receptor beta chains sequenced from a single sample in a study of blood T cell repertoires in COVID-19. Sequencing was performed with immunoSEQ multiplex PCR; in TCRdb, only in-frame clones are kept and a portion is missing. This table holds approximately 100,000 clones, approximately 80% found once. Specimen: peripheral blood. These receptors originate from a man aged 55 to 70 with acute or convalescent COVID-19.

This clone has a single count. The V and J genes are TRBV21-1 and TRBJ1-5. TRBV21-1 is marked as a pseudogene. This CDR3 region has 20 residues. CDR3 in amino acids: CATRGRLPGPGEVGNQPQHF. The DNA of the CDR3 is TGTGCCACCAGAGGTAGGCTACCGGGACCCGGGGAGGTAGGCAATCAGCCCCAGCATTTT.

The V gene is TRBV11-2, the J gene TRBJ1-2; 8 bases map to TRBD1. CDR3 length equals 15 residues. CDR1 is SGHAT, CDR2 FQNNGV, per germline. The V segment lost 4 bases and the J segment 4 bases; nucleotides outside the gene matches: 8. The CDR3 nucleotides are TGTGCCAGCAGCTCAAACAGGGGGGGCATCTATGGCTACACCTTC. Translated, it gives CASSSNRGGIYGYTF.

This chain connects TRBV10-2 to TRBJ2-7; TRBD2 might be the D (5 bases). Germline V CDR1 and CDR2: WSHSY, SAAADI. This CDR3 region has 11 residues. Trimming shortened V by 9 bases and J by 2 bases, and 8 bases separated the two germline ends. CDR3 in amino acids: CARDCTYEQYF. In DNA, the CDR3 is TGCGCCAGGGACTGTACCTACGAGCAGTACTTC.

This chain links TRBV18 with TRBJ1-1; 7 nucleotides line up with TRBD1. The V and J ends lost 3 bases and 0 bases, in that order; junction bases with no gene match: 4. Germline CDR1 and CDR2: KGHSH and LQKENI. The CDR3 sequence is 15 residues long. CDR3 sequence reads: CASSPLTGLNTEAFF. As DNA, the CDR3 is TGTGCCAGCTCACCTTTGACAGGGTTGAACACTGAAGCTTTCTTT.

This chain joins TRBV5-4 and TRBJ1-4; 9 positions match TRBD1. Germline CDR1 and CDR2: SGHNT and YYREEE (reference sequence). The trim removed 4 bases at V and 5 bases at J, leaving 6 bases unmatched. CDR3 length equals 15 residues. The CDR3 DNA is TGTGCCAGCAGCAGCCGGGACAGGGCCAATGAAAAACTGTTTTTT. Protein product: CASSSRDRANEKLFF.

V usage is TRBV6-5 and J usage is TRBJ1-2; D unclear. The CDR3 has 14 amino acids. V gave up 7 bases and J gave up 0 bases, with 12 bases separating them. Per the germline V gene, CDR1 is MNHEY and CDR2 is SVGAGI. The CDR3 nucleotides are TGTGCCAGCACTTTGGGAGGGTCTAACTATGGCTACACCTTC. Protein: CASTLGGSNYGYTF.

On this clone: A much larger clone differs from this one at a single base, so this may be a read error. The genes are TRBV4-1 and TRBJ1-6; D is perhaps TRBD1 (6 bases). Germline loops: CDR1 MGHRA, CDR2 YSYEKL. The CDR3 is made up of 17 amino acids. The CDR3 coding sequence is TGCGCCAACAGCCAAGGTGGAAGGGGGAGCTATAATTCACCCCTCCACTTT. This sequence encodes CANSQGGRGSYNSPLHF.

V usage is TRBV3-1 (or the pseudogene TRBV3-2) and J usage is TRBJ1-1; a possible D gene is TRBD1 (5 bases). The V end lost 3 bases, the J end lost 12 bases, and 11 bases lay between the germline ends. The CDR3 contains 11 residues. Germline V gene data show CDR1 as LGHDT and CDR2 as YNNKEL (reference sequence). The CDR3 bases are TGTGCCAGCAGCCAGGTGGCGGGACCTTTCTTT. It yields the protein CASSQVAGPFF.

This chain links TRBV5-1 with TRBJ2-7; D unclear. Trimming left V 1 base short and J 1 base short, with 12 bases between. The CDR3 extends over 15 amino acids. Germline V CDR1 and CDR2: SGHRS, YFSETQ. The CDR3 spells CASSLFTSNSYEQYF. The CDR3 nucleotides are TGCGCCAGCAGCTTGTTCACGTCTAATTCCTACGAGCAGTACTTC.

Within the sample, this clone is large. The chain has TRBV11-3 and TRBJ2-1, with 8 bases lining up with TRBD2. Germline CDR1 SGHNT, CDR2 YENEEA. The CDR3 is 15 amino acids. With 1 base clipped from V and 8 bases from J, the junction kept 7 bases outside the gene matches. This CDR3 is CASSLALTAGDEQFF. The CDR3 nucleotides read TGTGCCAGCAGCTTAGCCCTAACAGCGGGGGATGAGCAGTTCTTC.

This clone showed up just a few times. This rearrangement joins TRBV5-1 to TRBJ1-1; D is undetermined. Trimming took 1 base from V and 5 from J, leaving 9 bases between them. CDR3 length equals 13 residues. Germline CDR1 SGHRS, CDR2 YFSETQ. CDR3 amino acids: CASSLTPETEAFF. The CDR3 bases are TGCGCCAGCAGCTTGACCCCTGAGACTGAAGCTTTCTTT.

This chain connects TRBV24-1 to TRBJ2-1, with TRBD2 matching 9 bases. Looked up from germline, CDR1 is KGHDR and CDR2 is SFDVKD. V lost 8 bases, J lost 7 bases, and 5 bases stayed unmatched. This CDR3 is 13 amino acids long. The CDR3 DNA follows: TGTGCCACCAAGGTAGCGGGAGTGAATGAGCAGTTCTTC. This translates into CATKVAGVNEQFF.

The rearrangement uses TRBV19 and TRBJ1-1; D is undetermined. The V gene's germline CDR1 is LNHDA and CDR2 SQIVND (reference sequence). This CDR3 contains 15 residues. The V end was cut by 6 bases, the J end by 2 bases, with 16 bases between. This chain's CDR3 is CASSGRRYSNTEAFF. CDR3 nucleotides: TGTGCCAGTAGCGGCCGGAGATACTCTAACACTGAAGCTTTCTTT. Looking up the rest from reference TRBV19 and TRBJ1-1 gives the full variable domain: DGGITQSPKYLFRKEGQNVTLSCEQNLNHDAMYWYRQDPGQGLRLIYYSQIVNDFQKGDIAEGYSVSREKKESFPLTVTSAQKNPTAFYLCASSGRRYSNTEAFFGQGTRLTVV.

This chain joins TRBV18 and TRBJ2-1; 9 bases are a match to TRBD2. Per the germline V gene, CDR1 is KGHSH and CDR2 is LQKENI. The CDR3 loop spans 15 amino acids. The ends lost 3 bases at V and 7 bases at J; junction bases unmatched: 7. CDR3 residues: CASSPGTSLKNEQFF. The CDR3 nucleotides are TGTGCCAGCTCACCCGGGACTAGCTTAAAGAATGAGCAGTTCTTC.

V usage is TRBV6-5 and J usage is TRBJ1-3; D is perhaps TRBD1 (6 bases). The CDR3 spans 15 residues. Germline CDR1 reads MNHEY; CDR2 reads SVGAGI. V lost 2 bases and J lost 3, with 11 bases in between. CDR3 in amino acids: CASSYRGAGGNTIYF. The CDR3 coding sequence is TGTGCCAGCAGTTACCGGGGGGCAGGTGGAAACACCATATATTTT.

V usage is TRBV2 and J usage is TRBJ1-2, with 7 positions matching TRBD1. V was pared by 5 bases and J by 4 bases, with 13 bases of the junction left unmatched. The CDR3 length is 16 residues. CDR1 and CDR2 (germline): SNHLY, FYNNEI. The DNA of the CDR3 is TGTGCCAGCAGTTCCATAACCGGGACAGACGGCTATGGCTACACCTTC. It specifies CASSSITGTDGYGYTF.

This chain joins TRBV7-6 and TRBJ2-1, with 8 positions matching TRBD1. J lost 10 bases, V lost 1 base, and 12 bases had no gene match. The CDR3 has 16 amino acids. Germline CDR1 and CDR2: SGHVS and FNYEAQ. CDR3 in amino acids: CASSLVKGQGLAEQFF. Written as DNA, the CDR3 is TGTGCCAGCAGCTTAGTGAAAGGACAGGGCTTGGCGGAGCAGTTCTTC.

This rearrangement joins TRBV6-5 to TRBJ2-7, with D unclear. Trimming took 4 bases from V and 7 from J, leaving 17 bases between them. Per germline, CDR1 MNHEY and CDR2 SVGAGI. The CDR3 sequence is 14 residues long. CDR3 amino acids: CASSSASGVGEQYV. The CDR3 DNA reads as TGTGCCAGCAGTTCCGCGTCCGGAGTTGGGGAGCAGTACGTC.

The chain has TRBV9 and TRBJ2-2, with D perhaps TRBD2 (6 bases). CDR1 and CDR2 (germline): SGDLS, YYNGEE. Trimming took off 0 bases at V and 0 bases at J, with 9 bases between the two ends. CDR3 length: 16 residues. The CDR3 is CASSVEVAANTGELFF. The CDR3 DNA reads as TGTGCCAGCAGCGTAGAGGTAGCGGCGAACACCGGGGAGCTGTTTTTT.

The chain combines TRBV10-1 with TRBJ2-2, with 11 nucleotides matching TRBD1. The V gene's germline CDR1 is WNHNN and CDR2 SYGVQD (reference sequence). J lost 0 bases, V lost 4 bases, and 7 bases had no gene match. This CDR3 is built from 18 residues. For the CDR3, the DNA is TGCGCCAGCAGTGTAACCGGGACAGGGGGAACGAACACCGGGGAGCTGTTTTTT. Translated, it gives CASSVTGTGGTNTGELFF.

The chain recombines TRBV11-3 with TRBJ2-3; 13 bases fit TRBD2. Germline CDR1 is SGHNT and CDR2 is YENEEA. V lost 0 bases, J lost 0 bases, and 6 bases stayed unmatched. This CDR3 is built from 19 residues. In DNA form, the CDR3 reads TGTGCCAGCAGCTTAGAGTGGACTAGCGGGAGTGAGAGCACAGATACGCAGTATTTT. This translates into CASSLEWTSGSESTDTQYF.

The rearrangement uses TRBV5-1 and TRBJ2-3; the D gene is possibly TRBD2 (5 bases). Germline CDR1 and CDR2: SGHRS and YFSETQ. Trimming removed 3 bases from V and 2 bases from J, with 13 bases in between. This CDR3 contains 15 residues. CDR3 coding DNA: TGCGCCAGCAGCTCGGGCGCGGGCCTCACAGATACGCAGTATTTT. This translates into CASSSGAGLTDTQYF.

The chain links TRBV28 to TRBJ1-5; 8 bases line up with TRBD1. With 6 bases clipped from V and 7 bases from J, the junction kept 2 bases outside the gene matches. The CDR3 is made up of 12 amino acids. Germline CDR1 and CDR2: MDHEN and SYDVKM. CDR3 nucleotide sequence: TGTGCCAGCAGCACAGGGGGGCAGCCCCAGCATTTT. This encodes CASSTGGQPQHF.

The genes are TRBV6-5 and TRBJ1-4, with 9 positions matching TRBD1. CDR1 is MNHEY and CDR2 is SVGAGI in the germline V gene. J lost 5 bases, V lost 7 bases, and 8 bases had no gene match. The CDR3 is 15 residues long. The CDR3 coding sequence is TGTGCCAGCATTCCGGGGACAGGGAGAAATGAAAAACTGTTTTTT. As protein: CASIPGTGRNEKLFF.